The next 10 T cell receptor beta chains were all read from a single sample in a study of CD8 T cells in Susac syndrome. The RNA, 0.5 to 1 ug, was put through reverse transcription using random hexamers. TCRdb reanalysed the immunoSEQ multiplex PCR reads using MiXCR and keeps one entry per CDR3 protein. The repertoire holds roughly 400,000 distinct CDR3 sequences, with 75% to 90% as singletons. The specimen was CD8+ T cells from PBMCs. These receptors were taken from a human donor with multiple sclerosis.

This clonotype was picked up one time. This chain uses TRBV7-6 with TRBJ2-2; a weak D match, TRBD2 (6 bases). Germline CDR1 and CDR2: SGHVS and FNYEAQ. V lost 2 bases to trimming and J lost 6 bases, with 19 bases between them. The CDR3 has 17 amino acids. CDR3 in DNA: TGTGCCAGCAGCTTACAATTCGGCGGGGTTATGCCCGGGGAGCTGTTTTTT. Translation gives CASSLQFGGVMPGELFF.

The chain couples TRBV6-6 to TRBJ2-7; unclear D gene. V lost 5 bases to trimming and J lost 6 bases, with 8 bases between them. This CDR3 has 11 residues. Germline assignment: CDR1 MNHNY and CDR2 SVGAGI (reference sequence). The CDR3: CASSPATEQYF. The CDR3 DNA sequence: TGTGCCAGCAGTCCAGCAACCGAGCAGTACTTC.

The CDR3 coding sequence is TGTGCCAGCAGTTACTATTGGGGAGGCCGCGACAATGAGCAGTTCTTC. The encoded protein is CASSYYWGGRDNEQFF. The rearrangement links TRBV6-5 to TRBJ2-1, with D possibly matching TRBD2 (6 bases). V lost 1 base to trimming and J lost 5 bases, with 15 bases between them. There are 16 residues in the CDR3. Germline V CDR1 and CDR2: MNHEY, SVGAGI.

The rearrangement uses TRBV7-2 and TRBJ2-1, with TRBD1 matching over 10 bases. V was pared by 2 bases and J by 0 bases, with 19 bases of the junction left unmatched. The CDR3 extends over 22 amino acids. Germline V gives CDR1 SGHTA, CDR2 FQGNSA. CDR3 bases: TGTGCCAGCAGCTTATCGGCGCCTGGGACAGGGGTTTCTTATAGCTCCTACAATGAGCAGTTCTTC. It is translated as CASSLSAPGTGVSYSSYNEQFF.

The V gene is TRBV6-6, the J gene TRBJ1-3; D ambiguous. Looked up from germline, CDR1 is MNHNY and CDR2 is SVGAGI (reference sequence). CDR3 length: 14 amino acids. The ends were cut back, 2 bases at V and 3 bases at J, with 8 bases in the middle. Written as DNA, the CDR3 is TGTGCCAGCAGTTACACTACGGGTGGAAACACCATATATTTT. Its translation is CASSYTTGGNTIYF.

The gene calls are TRBV5-6 and TRBJ2-1; D call uncertain. Germline loops: CDR1 SGHDT, CDR2 YYEEEE. The CDR3 is 16 amino acids. V lost 6 bases and J 0 bases, leaving 16 bases between the germline ends. Here the CDR3 DNA reads TGTGCCAGCATCCCAGCTGACTGGAGCTCCTACAATGAGCAGTTCTTC. Translation gives CASIPADWSSYNEQFF.

The rearrangement uses TRBV27 and TRBJ2-7; either TRBD1 or TRBD2 may supply D (5 bases each). The V and J ends lost 3 bases and 3 bases respectively, with 15 bases between them. CDR3 length equals 15 residues. The germline gives CDR1 MNHEY, CDR2 SMNVEV (reference sequence). The CDR3 DNA is TGTGCCAGCAGTTTGTCAGGGACCCAGTACTACGAGCAGTACTTC. Protein: CASSLSGTQYYEQYF.

This rearrangement joins TRBV28 to TRBJ2-1; 12 bases are shared with TRBD2. Unmatched junction bases numbered 8, after V lost 9 bases and J lost 2 bases. The CDR3 sequence is 16 residues long. The germline V gene encodes CDR1 MDHEN and CDR2 SYDVKM. CDR3 residues: CASRRLAGETYNEQFF. CDR3 sequence (DNA): TGTGCCAGTCGCAGACTAGCGGGGGAAACCTACAATGAGCAGTTCTTC.

This clonotype was counted between two and nine times. The V call is TRBV5-4, the J call TRBJ2-3; 13 bases agree with TRBD2. From germline, CDR1 is SGHNT and CDR2 YYREEE (reference sequence). The V gene end was trimmed by 3 bases and the J gene end by 8 bases; junction bases not matched to a gene: 9. This CDR3 is built from 16 residues. In DNA, the CDR3 is TGTGCCAGCAGCTCAGGACTAGCGGGAGTAGACTGTACGCAGTATTTT. Its translation is CASSSGLAGVDCTQYF.

This sequence joins TRBV27 and TRBJ1-2, with D maybe TRBD1 (6 bases). CDR1 is MNHEY, CDR2 SMNVEV, per germline (reference sequence). Trimming shortened V by 0 bases and J by 3 bases, and 8 bases separated the two germline ends. This CDR3 has 14 residues. CDR3 in amino acids: CASSLSGQHYGYTF. Written as DNA, the CDR3 is TGTGCCAGCAGTTTATCCGGACAGCACTATGGCTACACCTTC.